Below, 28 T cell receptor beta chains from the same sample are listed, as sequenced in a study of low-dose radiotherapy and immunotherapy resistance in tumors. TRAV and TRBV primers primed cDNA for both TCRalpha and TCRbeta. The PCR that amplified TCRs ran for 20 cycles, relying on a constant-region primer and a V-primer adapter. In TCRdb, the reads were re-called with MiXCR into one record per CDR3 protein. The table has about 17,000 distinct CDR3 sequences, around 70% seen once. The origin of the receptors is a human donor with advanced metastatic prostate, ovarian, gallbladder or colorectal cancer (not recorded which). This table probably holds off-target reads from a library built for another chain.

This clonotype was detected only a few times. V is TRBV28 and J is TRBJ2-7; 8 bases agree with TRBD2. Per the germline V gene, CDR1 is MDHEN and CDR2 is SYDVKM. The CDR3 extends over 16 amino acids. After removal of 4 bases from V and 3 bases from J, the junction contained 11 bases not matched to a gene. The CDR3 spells CASSSPGTSQNYEQYF. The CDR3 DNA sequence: TGTGCCAGCAGTTCCCCCGGGACTAGTCAAAACTACGAGCAGTACTTC.

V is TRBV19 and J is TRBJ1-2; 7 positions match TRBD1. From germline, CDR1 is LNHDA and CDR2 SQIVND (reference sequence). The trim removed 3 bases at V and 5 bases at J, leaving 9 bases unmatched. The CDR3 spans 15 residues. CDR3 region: CASSIWRDRAYGYTF. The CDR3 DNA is TGTGCCAGTAGTATCTGGAGAGACAGGGCATATGGCTACACCTTC.

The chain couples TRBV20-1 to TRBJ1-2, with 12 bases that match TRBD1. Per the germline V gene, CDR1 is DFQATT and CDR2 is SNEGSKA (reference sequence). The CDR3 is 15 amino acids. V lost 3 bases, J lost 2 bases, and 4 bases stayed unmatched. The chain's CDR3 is CSARSGQGANYGYTF. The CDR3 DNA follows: TGCAGTGCTAGGTCGGGACAGGGGGCAAACTATGGCTACACCTTC.

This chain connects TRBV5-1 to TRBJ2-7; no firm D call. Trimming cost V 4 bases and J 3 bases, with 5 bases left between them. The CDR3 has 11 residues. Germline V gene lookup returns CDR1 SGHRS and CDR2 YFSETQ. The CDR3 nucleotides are TGCGCCAGCAGCGCCAACTACGAGCAGTACTTC. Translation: CASSANYEQYF.

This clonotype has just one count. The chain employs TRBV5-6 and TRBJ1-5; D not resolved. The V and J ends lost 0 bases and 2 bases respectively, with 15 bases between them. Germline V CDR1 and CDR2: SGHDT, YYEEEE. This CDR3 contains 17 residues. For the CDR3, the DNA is TGTGCCAGCAGCTTGGCGGTAGGGTCCGAAGGCAATCAGCCCCAGCATTTT. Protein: CASSLAVGSEGNQPQHF.

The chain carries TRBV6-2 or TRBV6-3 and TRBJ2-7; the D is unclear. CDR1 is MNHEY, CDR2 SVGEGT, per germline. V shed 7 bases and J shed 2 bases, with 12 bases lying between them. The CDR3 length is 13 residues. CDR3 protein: CASNRAETYEQYF. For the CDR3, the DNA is TGTGCCAGCAATCGGGCGGAGACCTACGAGCAGTACTTC.

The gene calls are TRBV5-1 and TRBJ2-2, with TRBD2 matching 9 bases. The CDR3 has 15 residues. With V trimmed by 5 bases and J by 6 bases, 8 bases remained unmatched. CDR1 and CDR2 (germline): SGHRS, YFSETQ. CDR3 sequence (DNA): TGCGCCAGCAGGGGGACTAGCCGCGGCGCCGGGGAGCTGTTTTTT. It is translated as CASRGTSRGAGELFF.

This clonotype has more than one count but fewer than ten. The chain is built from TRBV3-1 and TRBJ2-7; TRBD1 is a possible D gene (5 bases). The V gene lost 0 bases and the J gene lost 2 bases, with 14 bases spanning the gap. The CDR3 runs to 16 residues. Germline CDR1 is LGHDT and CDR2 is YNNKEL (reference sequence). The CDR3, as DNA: TGTGCCAGCAGCCAAGACGGAGCAGGGCCCCCCTACGAGCAGTACTTC. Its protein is CASSQDGAGPPYEQYF.

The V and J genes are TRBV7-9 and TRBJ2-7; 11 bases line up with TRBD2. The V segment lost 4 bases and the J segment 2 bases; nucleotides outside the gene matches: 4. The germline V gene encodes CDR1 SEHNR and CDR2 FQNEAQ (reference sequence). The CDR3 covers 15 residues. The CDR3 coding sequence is TGTGCCAGCAGCTCCGGGACTAGCGGAACCTACGAGCAGTACTTC. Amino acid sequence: CASSSGTSGTYEQYF.

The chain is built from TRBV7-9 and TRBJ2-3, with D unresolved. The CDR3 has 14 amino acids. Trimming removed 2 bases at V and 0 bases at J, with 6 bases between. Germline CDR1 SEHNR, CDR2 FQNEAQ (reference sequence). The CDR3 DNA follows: TGTGCCAGCAGCTTATATGCTAGCACAGATACGCAGTATTTT. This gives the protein CASSLYASTDTQYF.

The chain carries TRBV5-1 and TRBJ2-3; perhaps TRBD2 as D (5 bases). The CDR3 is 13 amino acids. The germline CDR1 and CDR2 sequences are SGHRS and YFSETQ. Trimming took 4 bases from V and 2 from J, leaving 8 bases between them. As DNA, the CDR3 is TGCGCCAGCAGCCCCGGGGACACAGATACGCAGTATTTT. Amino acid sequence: CASSPGDTDTQYF.

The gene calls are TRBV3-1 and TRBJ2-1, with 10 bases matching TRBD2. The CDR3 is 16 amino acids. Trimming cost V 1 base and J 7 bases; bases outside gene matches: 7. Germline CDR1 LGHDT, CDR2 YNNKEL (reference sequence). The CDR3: CASSQASSGRGNEQFF. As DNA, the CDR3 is TGTGCCAGCAGCCAAGCGTCTAGCGGGAGAGGGAATGAGCAGTTCTTC.

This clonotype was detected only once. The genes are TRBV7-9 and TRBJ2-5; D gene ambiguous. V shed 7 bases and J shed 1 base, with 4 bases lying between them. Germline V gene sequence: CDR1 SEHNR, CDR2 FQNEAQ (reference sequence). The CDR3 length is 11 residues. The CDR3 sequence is CASTAQETQYF. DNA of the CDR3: TGTGCCAGCACAGCCCAAGAGACCCAGTACTTC.

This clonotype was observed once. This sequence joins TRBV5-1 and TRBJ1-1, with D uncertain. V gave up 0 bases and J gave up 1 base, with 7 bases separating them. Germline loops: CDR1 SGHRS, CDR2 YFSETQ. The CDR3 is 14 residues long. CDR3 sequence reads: CASSLDRQNTEAFF. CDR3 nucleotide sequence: TGCGCCAGCAGCTTGGACAGACAGAACACTGAAGCTTTCTTT.

CDR3 amino acids: CATSRDGTEAFF. In DNA, the CDR3 is TGTGCCACCAGCAGAGATGGCACTGAAGCTTTCTTT. This chain links TRBV15 with TRBJ1-1; unclear D gene. The germline gives CDR1 LNHNV, CDR2 YYDKDF (reference sequence). The V end was cut by 0 bases, the J end by 4 bases, with 3 bases between. The CDR3 spans 12 residues.

This CDR3 is CASSSYRGNTDTQYF. CDR3 nucleotides: TGTGCCAGCAGCTCTTACAGGGGAAATACAGATACGCAGTATTTT. The rearrangement uses TRBV7-2 and TRBJ2-3; 7 nucleotides line up with TRBD1. The CDR3 totals 15 residues. Germline CDR1 is SGHTA and CDR2 is FQGNSA. V dropped 4 bases and J dropped 3; count of bases not matched to a gene: 7.

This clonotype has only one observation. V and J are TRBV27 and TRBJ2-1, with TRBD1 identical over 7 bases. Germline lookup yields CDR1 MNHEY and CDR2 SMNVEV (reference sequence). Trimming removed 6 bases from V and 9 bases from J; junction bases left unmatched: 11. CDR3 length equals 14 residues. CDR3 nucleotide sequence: TGTGCCAGCAGCCTACTAGACAGGGCTTTTGAGCAGTTCTTC. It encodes CASSLLDRAFEQFF.

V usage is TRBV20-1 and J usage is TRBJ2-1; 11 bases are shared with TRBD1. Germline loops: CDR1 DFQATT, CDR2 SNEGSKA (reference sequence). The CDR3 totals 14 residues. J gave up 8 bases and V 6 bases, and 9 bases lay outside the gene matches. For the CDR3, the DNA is TGCAGTGCCGAACAAGGACAGGGGGCCGATGAGCAGTTCTTC. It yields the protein CSAEQGQGADEQFF.

The CDR3 loop is CASRPGQGAYNEQFF. In DNA form, the CDR3 reads TGCGCCAGCAGACCAGGACAGGGGGCCTACAATGAGCAGTTCTTC. The rearrangement uses TRBV5-1 and TRBJ2-1, with 10 bases identical to TRBD1. V shed 5 bases and J 2 bases; nucleotides not matched to a gene: 4. CDR3 length: 15 amino acids. The V gene's germline CDR1 is SGHRS and CDR2 YFSETQ. The complete variable domain, with remaining parts taken from reference TRBV5-1 and TRBJ2-1, reads KAGVTQTPRYLIKTRGQQVTLSCSPISGHRSVSWYQQTPGQGLQFLFEYFSETQRNKGNFPGRFSGRQFSNSRSEMNVSTLELGDSALYLCASRPGQGAYNEQFFGPGTRLTVL.

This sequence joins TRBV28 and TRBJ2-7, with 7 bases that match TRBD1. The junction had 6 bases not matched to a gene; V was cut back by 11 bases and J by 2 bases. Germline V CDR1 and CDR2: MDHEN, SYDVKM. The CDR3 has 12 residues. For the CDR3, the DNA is TGTGCCGCCAGACAGGGTGCCTACGAGCAGTACTTC. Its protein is CAARQGAYEQYF.

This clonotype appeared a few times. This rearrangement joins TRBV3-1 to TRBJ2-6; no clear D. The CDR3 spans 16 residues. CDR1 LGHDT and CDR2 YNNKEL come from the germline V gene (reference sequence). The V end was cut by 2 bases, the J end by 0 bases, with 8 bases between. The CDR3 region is CASSQLTYSGANVLTF. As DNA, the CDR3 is TGTGCCAGCAGCCAACTAACATACTCTGGGGCCAACGTCCTGACTTTC.

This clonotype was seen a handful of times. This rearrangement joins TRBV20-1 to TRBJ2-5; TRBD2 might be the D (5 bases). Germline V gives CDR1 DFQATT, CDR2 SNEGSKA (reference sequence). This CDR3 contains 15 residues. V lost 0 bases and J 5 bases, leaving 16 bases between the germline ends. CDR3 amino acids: CSAREARGRGETQYF. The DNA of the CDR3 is TGCAGTGCTAGAGAGGCCCGGGGAAGAGGGGAGACCCAGTACTTC.

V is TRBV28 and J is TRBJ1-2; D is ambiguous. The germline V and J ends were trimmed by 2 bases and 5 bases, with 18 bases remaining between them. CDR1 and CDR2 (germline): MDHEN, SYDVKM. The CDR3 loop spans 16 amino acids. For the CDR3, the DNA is TGTGCCAGCAGTTTAGGTCTATTTGGGGAAGAATATGGCTACACCTTC. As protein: CASSLGLFGEEYGYTF.

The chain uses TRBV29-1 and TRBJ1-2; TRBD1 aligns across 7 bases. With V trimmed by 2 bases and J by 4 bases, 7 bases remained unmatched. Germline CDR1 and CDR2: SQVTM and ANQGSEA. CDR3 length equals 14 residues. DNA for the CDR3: TGCAGCGTTGAATACGGAACAGGGGTCTATGGCTACACCTTC. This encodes CSVEYGTGVYGYTF.

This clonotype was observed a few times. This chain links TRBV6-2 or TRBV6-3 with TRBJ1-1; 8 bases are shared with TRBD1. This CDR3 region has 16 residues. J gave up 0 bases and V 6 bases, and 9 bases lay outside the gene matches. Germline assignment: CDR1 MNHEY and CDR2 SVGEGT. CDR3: CASSDTGGWMNTEAFF. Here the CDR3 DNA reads TGTGCCAGCAGCGACACAGGGGGGTGGATGAACACTGAAGCTTTCTTT.

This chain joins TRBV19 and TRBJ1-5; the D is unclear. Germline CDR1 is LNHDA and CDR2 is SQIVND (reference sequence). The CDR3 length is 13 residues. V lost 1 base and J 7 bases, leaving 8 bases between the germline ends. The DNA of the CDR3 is TGTGCCAGTAGTATAGTTGCAGCACAGCCCCAGCATTTT. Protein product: CASSIVAAQPQHF.

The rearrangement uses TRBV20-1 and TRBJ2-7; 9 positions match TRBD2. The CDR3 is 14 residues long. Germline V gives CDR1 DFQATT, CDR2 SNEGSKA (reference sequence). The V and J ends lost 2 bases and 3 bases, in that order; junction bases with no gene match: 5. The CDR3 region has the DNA TGCAGTGCTAGAATTGCGGGGGGGCTCTACGAGCAGTACTTC. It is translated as CSARIAGGLYEQYF.

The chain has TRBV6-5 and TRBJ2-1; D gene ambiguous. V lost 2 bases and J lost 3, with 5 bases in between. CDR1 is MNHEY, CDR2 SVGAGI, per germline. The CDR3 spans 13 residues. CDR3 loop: CASSYELYNEQFF. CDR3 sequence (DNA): TGTGCCAGCAGTTACGAGCTCTACAATGAGCAGTTCTTC.